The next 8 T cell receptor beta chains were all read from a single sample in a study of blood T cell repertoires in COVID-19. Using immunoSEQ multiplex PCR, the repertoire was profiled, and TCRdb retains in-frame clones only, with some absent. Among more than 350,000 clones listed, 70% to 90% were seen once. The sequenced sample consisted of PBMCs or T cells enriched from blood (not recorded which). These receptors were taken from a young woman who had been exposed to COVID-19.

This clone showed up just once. CDR3 protein: CASSESQGAVYGYTF. CDR3 DNA sequence: TGTGCCAGCAGCGAAAGCCAGGGGGCCGTCTATGGCTACACCTTC. J is TRBJ1-2 and V is TRBV7-2, with 8 positions matching TRBD1. The CDR3 extends over 15 amino acids. V was pared by 5 bases and J by 4 bases, with 9 bases of the junction left unmatched. CDR1 is SGHTA, CDR2 FQGNSA, per germline.

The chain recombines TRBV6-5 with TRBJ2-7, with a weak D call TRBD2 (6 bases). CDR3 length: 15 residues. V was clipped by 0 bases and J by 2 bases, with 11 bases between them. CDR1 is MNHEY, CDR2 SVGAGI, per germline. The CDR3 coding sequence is TGTGCCAGCAGTTACTCGATCAGGGAGGCCTACGAGCAGTACTTC. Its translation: CASSYSIREAYEQYF.

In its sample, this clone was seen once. CDR3: CASSLAVDSGNTIYF. The CDR3 DNA follows: TGTGCCAGCAGCTTGGCAGTCGACTCTGGAAACACCATATATTTT. The rearrangement joins TRBV7-6 to TRBJ1-3; the D is unclear. The V gene lost 3 bases and the J gene lost 0 bases, with 9 bases spanning the gap. The CDR3 is 15 amino acids. Germline-derived CDR1 and CDR2 are SGHVS and FNYEAQ.

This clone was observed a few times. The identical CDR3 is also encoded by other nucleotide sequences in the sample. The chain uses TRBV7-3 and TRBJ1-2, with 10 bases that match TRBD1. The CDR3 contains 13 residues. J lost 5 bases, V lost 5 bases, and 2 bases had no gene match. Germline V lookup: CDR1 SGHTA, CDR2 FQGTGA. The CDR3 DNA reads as TGTGCCAGCAGCCCGGGACAGGGGTATGGCTACACCTTC. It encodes CASSPGQGYGYTF.

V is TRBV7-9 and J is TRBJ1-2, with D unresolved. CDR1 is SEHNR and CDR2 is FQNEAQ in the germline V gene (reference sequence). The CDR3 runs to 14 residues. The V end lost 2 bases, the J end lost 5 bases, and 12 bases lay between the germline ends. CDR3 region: CASSLPGGAYGYTF. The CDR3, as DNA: TGTGCCAGCAGCTTACCAGGAGGCGCGTATGGCTACACCTTC.

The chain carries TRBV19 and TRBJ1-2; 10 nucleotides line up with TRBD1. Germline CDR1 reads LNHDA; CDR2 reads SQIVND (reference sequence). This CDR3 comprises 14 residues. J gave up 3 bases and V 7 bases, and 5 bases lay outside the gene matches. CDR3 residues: CASIRTGGYYGYTF. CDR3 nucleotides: TGTGCCAGTATCCGGACAGGGGGATACTATGGCTACACCTTC.

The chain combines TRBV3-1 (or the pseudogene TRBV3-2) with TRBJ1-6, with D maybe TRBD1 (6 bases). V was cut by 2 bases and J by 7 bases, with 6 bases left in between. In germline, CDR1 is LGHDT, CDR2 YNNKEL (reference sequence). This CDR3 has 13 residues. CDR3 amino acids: CASSQTGNSPLHF. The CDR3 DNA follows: TGTGCCAGCAGCCAAACAGGGAATTCACCCCTCCACTTT.

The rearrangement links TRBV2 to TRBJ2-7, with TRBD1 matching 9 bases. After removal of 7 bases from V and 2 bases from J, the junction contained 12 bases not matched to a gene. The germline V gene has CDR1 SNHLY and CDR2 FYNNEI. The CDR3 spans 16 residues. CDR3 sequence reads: CASTHPQTGGTYEQYF. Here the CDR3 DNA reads TGTGCCAGCACCCATCCTCAGACAGGGGGAACCTACGAGCAGTACTTC.